The next 23 T cell receptor beta chains were all read from a single sample in a study of glioma-infiltrating T cells. Using RNA template, CDR3s of TCR alpha and beta were amplified with iRepertoire arm-PCR. TCRdb re-called the multiplex PCR reads with MiXCR, one entry per CDR3 protein. Here the sample spans fewer than 110,000 distinct CDR3 sequences, about 30% being singletons. The sample taken for sequencing was glioma tissue, nonneoplastic brain tissue, or PBMCs (not recorded which). The receptors originated from a human donor with low-grade glioma or glioblastoma, undergoing nonglioma brain surgery, or in good health (not recorded which).

Remarks on this clonotype: Just one base apart from a much larger clone, this may be a read error. No DNA is shown, since the ends of the CDR3 on it are uncertain; the CDR3 is the one TCRdb lists. The genes are TRBV20-1 and TRBJ2-2; the DNA was not compared with TRBD1, the D call given in the table. Germline-derived CDR1 and CDR2 are DFQATT and SNEGSKA (reference sequence). The CDR3 extends over 13 residues, inclusive of both ends. The CDR3 protein is CSFFGPGNGELLF.

The chain has TRBV19 and TRBJ2-4, with 8 bases matching TRBD2. Losses at the gene ends were 5 bases for V and 7 bases for J; bases not matched to a gene: 7. Germline CDR1 LNHDA, CDR2 SQIVND (reference sequence). This CDR3 region has 14 residues. The CDR3 DNA reads as TGTGCCAGTAGTTTATGGACTAGCTCTAACATTCAGTACTTC. Translated: CASSLWTSSNIQYF.

This clonotype was seen repeatedly, ten times or more. The chain links TRBV7-8 to TRBJ2-7, with D possibly matching TRBD1 (6 bases). V lost 2 bases to trimming and J lost 3 bases, with 14 bases between them. This CDR3 has 15 residues. The V gene's germline CDR1 is SGHVS and CDR2 FQNEAQ. The CDR3 loop reads CASSLLPDRIYEQYF. CDR3 nucleotides: TGTGCCAGCAGCTTACTCCCGGACAGAATCTACGAGCAGTACTTC.

For this clonotype: A much bigger clone sits one base away, suggesting this may be a read error. V and J are TRBV7-2 and TRBJ2-5, with 13 bases fitting TRBD2. Germline V CDR1 and CDR2: SGHTA, FQGNSA. The length of the CDR3 is 15 residues. The CDR3 DNA follows: TGTGCCGGCAGCTGGACTAGCGGGGGCGAAGAGACCCAGTACTTC. Translation: CAGSWTSGGEETQYF.

The rearrangement joins TRBV6-1 to TRBJ1-1; D unresolved. Germline V gene sequence: CDR1 MNHNS, CDR2 SASEGT. The CDR3 totals 15 residues. Trimming pared 7 bases from V and 1 base from J, leaving 16 bases between. The CDR3 coding sequence is TGTGCCAGCATCGGGAGAAGGGCTGGGAACACTGAAGCTTTCTTT. Translating gives CASIGRRAGNTEAFF.

The chain has TRBV5-1 and TRBJ2-7; no clear D gene. Per the germline V gene, CDR1 is SGHRS and CDR2 is YFSETQ. V lost 0 bases and J lost 2, with 9 bases in between. The CDR3 sequence is 14 residues long. CDR3 sequence (DNA): TGCGCCAGCAGCTTGGTGGTGGGCCCCTACGAGCAGTACTTC. Translating gives CASSLVVGPYEQYF.

This clonotype showed up many times. The chain employs TRBV7-9 and TRBJ2-5; TRBD1 matches 9 bases. The V gene end was trimmed by 7 bases and the J gene end by 5 bases; junction bases not matched to a gene: 5. CDR3 size: 13 residues. The germline gives CDR1 SEHNR, CDR2 FQNEAQ (reference sequence). The CDR3 DNA sequence: TGTGCCAGCATGGGGACAGGGAAGGAGACCCAGTACTTC. Encoded protein: CASMGTGKETQYF.

This clonotype was counted ten times or more. J is TRBJ1-3 and V is TRBV7-9, with 9 bases identical to TRBD1. With 2 bases clipped from V and 3 bases from J, the junction kept 5 bases outside the gene matches. The CDR3 has 16 amino acids. CDR1 is SEHNR and CDR2 is FQNEAQ in the germline V gene (reference sequence). The CDR3 reads CASSLLRDRDGNTIYF. The CDR3 DNA is TGTGCCAGCAGCTTACTTCGGGACAGGGATGGAAACACCATATATTTT.

The chain combines TRBV6-2 or TRBV6-3 with TRBJ1-2; maybe TRBD1 (6 bases). Germline lookup yields CDR1 MNHEY and CDR2 SVGEGT. The CDR3 runs 14 residues. Trimming shortened V by 2 bases and J by 4 bases, and 11 bases separated the two germline ends. DNA for the CDR3: TGTGCCAGCAGTTACGGGGGGACAAGCTATGGCTACACCTTC. It specifies CASSYGGTSYGYTF.

The V and J genes are TRBV11-3 and TRBJ1-1; D is unresolved. The ends were cut back, 3 bases at V and 7 bases at J, with 15 bases in the middle. Germline V gives CDR1 SGHNT, CDR2 YENEEA. This CDR3 has 14 residues. The CDR3 spells CASSFTQGRGEAFF. CDR3 nucleotides: TGTGCCAGCAGCTTTACTCAAGGTCGAGGTGAAGCTTTCTTT.

In this sample, this clonotype turned up many times. The CDR3, as DNA: TGTGCCAGCAGTAACCTCCACAATGAGCAGTTCTTC. It yields the protein CASSNLHNEQFF. The chain links TRBV27 to TRBJ2-1; D unresolved. CDR1 is MNHEY, CDR2 SMNVEV, per germline (reference sequence). This CDR3 comprises 12 residues. The V gene lost 5 bases and the J gene lost 5 bases, with 7 bases spanning the gap.

This clonotype has ten or more counts. The CDR3, as DNA: TGTGCCAGCAGCGCGCTGGCCGAGACCCAGTACTTC. Its translation is CASSALAETQYF. This chain links TRBV7-2 with TRBJ2-5; D unresolved. The germline V gene has CDR1 SGHTA and CDR2 FQGNSA. This CDR3 contains 12 residues. V gave up 5 bases and J gave up 5 bases, with 9 bases separating them. Full variable domain (outside the CDR3, taken from reference TRBV7-2 and TRBJ2-5): GAGVSQSPSNKVTEKGKDVELRCDPISGHTALYWYRQSLGQGLEFLIYFQGNSAPDKSGLPSDRFSAERTGGSVSTLTIQRTQQEDSAVYLCASSALAETQYFGPGTRLLVL.

This clonotype was seen at least ten times. V gene TRBV20-1 combines with J gene TRBJ1-2; D is ambiguous. CDR3 length equals 13 residues. Germline V CDR1 and CDR2: DFQATT, SNEGSKA (reference sequence). Deletions cut 5 bases from V and 4 bases from J, with 14 bases between. The chain's CDR3 is CSAPRTRPYGYTF. The CDR3 nucleotides read TGCAGTGCTCCTAGGACGCGACCCTATGGCTACACCTTC.

This chain joins TRBV7-8 and TRBJ2-1, with 7 bases aligning to TRBD1. Germline CDR1 SGHVS, CDR2 FQNEAQ. V shed 7 bases, J shed 5 bases, and the junction held 11 bases outside the gene matches. The CDR3 is made up of 15 amino acids. The CDR3 coding sequence is TGTGCCAGCACCCGCGGCGAGGGGGCCCACAATGAGCAGTTCTTC. It translates to CASTRGEGAHNEQFF.

This clonotype was recorded at least ten times. The V gene is TRBV25-1, the J gene TRBJ2-7, with a possible D match to TRBD2 (5 bases). V was trimmed by 1 base and J by 4 bases, leaving 8 bases between them. The CDR3 runs 13 residues. Germline CDR1 MGHDK, CDR2 SYGVNS. The CDR3 loop reads CASSEWERYEQYF. The CDR3 bases are TGTGCCAGCAGTGAATGGGAGAGATACGAGCAGTACTTC.

In its sample, this clonotype was seen many times. The chain employs TRBV6-1 and TRBJ2-3; D ambiguous. This CDR3 spans 13 amino acids. In germline, CDR1 is MNHNS, CDR2 SASEGT. Trimming took off 10 bases at V and 1 base at J, with 12 bases between the two ends. In DNA, the CDR3 is TGTGCCATTCAGGCTGGGGGCACAGATACGCAGTATTTT. Protein: CAIQAGGTDTQYF.

Comments on this clonotype: The CDR3 carries no conserved terminal phenylalanine or tryptophan, so it likely arises from a read error. The V gene is TRBV6-2 or TRBV6-3, the J gene TRBJ1-1; D remains unclear. Between the trimmed V and J ends, which lost 2 bases and 1 base, there was a span of 11 bases. The CDR3 runs 15 residues. Germline loops: CDR1 MNHEY, CDR2 SVGEGT. The DNA of the CDR3 is TGTGCCAGCAGTTACGGAGCACGGACGAACACTGAAGCTTTCTAT. Translation gives CASSYGARTNTEAFY.

The table lists this clonotype with a count of one. V gene TRBV2 combines with J gene TRBJ2-7; 10 positions match TRBD1. From germline, CDR1 is SNHLY and CDR2 FYNNEI. CDR3 length: 14 residues. J lost 5 bases, V lost 6 bases, and 7 bases had no gene match. CDR3 protein: CASREGQGLDEQYF. CDR3 nucleotides: TGTGCCAGCAGGGAGGGACAGGGGCTCGACGAGCAGTACTTC.

Concerning this clonotype: A read error may explain this, as a much larger clone is one base away. The V and J genes are TRBV2 and TRBJ2-3, with D possibly being TRBD1 (6 bases). Germline CDR1 SNHLY, CDR2 FYNNEI. Trimming left V 3 bases short and J 7 bases short, with 14 bases between. This CDR3 is 14 amino acids long. CDR3 protein: CASSDVQGTYTQYF. The CDR3 bases are TGTGCCAGCAGTGATGTGCAGGGGACATATACGCAGTATTTT.

This clonotype was seen a handful of times. This chain links TRBV4-3 with TRBJ1-2; TRBD1 matches 7 bases. CDR3 length equals 15 residues. CDR1 and CDR2 (germline): LGHNA, YSLEER. V lost 5 bases and J lost 4; bases outside the gene matches: 10. CDR3 sequence: CASSVGWGQSYGYTF. CDR3 DNA: TGCGCCAGCAGCGTAGGGTGGGGACAGAGCTATGGCTACACCTTC.

The CDR3: CASSFFGGASYNEQFF. In DNA form, the CDR3 reads TGTGCCAGCAGCTTCTTCGGGGGGGCCTCCTACAATGAGCAGTTCTTC. The chain recombines TRBV7-9 with TRBJ2-1; 8 positions agree with TRBD2. Germline V CDR1 and CDR2: SEHNR, FQNEAQ (reference sequence). The CDR3 consists of 16 residues. V lost 3 bases, J lost 0 bases, and 4 bases stayed unmatched.

This clonotype showed up many times. The chain is built from TRBV12-3 or TRBV12-4 and TRBJ2-5; perhaps TRBD1 as D (5 bases). The CDR3 extends over 17 amino acids. The V end was cut by 5 bases, the J end by 2 bases, with 21 bases between. The CDR3, as DNA: TGTGCCAGCAGTCCTGGTCGTTGGGGCCCTCAGCAAGAGACCCAGTACTTC. This codes for CASSPGRWGPQQETQYF.

Notes on this clonotype: Being one base from a much bigger clone, this may be a read error. This rearrangement joins TRBV4-1 to TRBJ1-2, with no clear D. Per the germline V gene, CDR1 is MGHRA and CDR2 is YSYEKL. The CDR3 sequence is 11 residues long. Trimming stripped 6 bases from V and 2 bases from J, with 4 bases between. CDR3 sequence (DNA): TGCGCCAGCAGACTGAACTATGGCTACACCTTC. It is translated as CASRLNYGYTF.